The entry that follows covers one TCR beta chain sequence. Germline CDR1 is SGHTA and CDR2 is FQGNSA. Germline trimming cut 5 bases from V and 3 bases from J; bases unmatched to any gene: 10. This CDR3 region has 16 residues. This sample stems from a study of control samples from healthy donors and cancer patients. The repertoire was sequenced with immunoSEQ multiplex PCR; TCRdb's copy has only in-frame clones and lacks some. The sample includes around 94,000 clones, around 83% of them seen just once. The sample was blood. This clonotype originated in a woman aged 45-65 years in good health. This rearrangement joins TRBV7-2 to TRBJ1-3; 7 positions agree with TRBD1. CDR3: CASSPQGGRGGNTIYF. CDR3 nucleotides: TGTGCCAGCAGCCCCCAGGGGGGGAGAGGTGGAAACACCATATATTTT.